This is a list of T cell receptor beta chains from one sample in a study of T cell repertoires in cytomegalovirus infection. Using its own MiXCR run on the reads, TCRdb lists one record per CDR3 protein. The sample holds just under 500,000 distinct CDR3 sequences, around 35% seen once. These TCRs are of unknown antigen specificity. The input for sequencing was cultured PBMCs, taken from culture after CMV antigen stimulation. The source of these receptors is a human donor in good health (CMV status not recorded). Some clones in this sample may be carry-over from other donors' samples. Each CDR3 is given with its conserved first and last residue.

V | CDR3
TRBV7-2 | CASSLALQGEAFF
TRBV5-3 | CASRPNRNEKLFF
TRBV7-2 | CASSGGGGSRGEQYF
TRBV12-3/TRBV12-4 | CASSLEGTGMSPLHF
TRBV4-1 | CASSPPSGSRNEQFF
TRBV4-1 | CASSRTVGTDTQYF
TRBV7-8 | CASRRVSHNEQFF
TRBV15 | CATGGRSTDTQYF
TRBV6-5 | CASSYNRPTGVETQYF
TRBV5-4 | CASSSRGRPNTEAFF
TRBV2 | CASTPPNGLAGDGNEQFF
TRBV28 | CASSNGGAYEQYF
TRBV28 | CASSSLRRGLVDEQYF
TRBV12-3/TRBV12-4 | CASSLARAPWELQEIQYF
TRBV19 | CASSIRGRNQPQHF
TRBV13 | CASSLDLGAAYGRTEAFF
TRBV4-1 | CASSQSEHGRANYGYTF
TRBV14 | CASSQFNKRTQYF
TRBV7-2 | CASVTQGGTGELFF
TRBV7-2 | CASSLAHLAGDEQFF
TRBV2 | CASKGQGWAKNIQYF
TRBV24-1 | CATSDSLTGEVRGNEQFF
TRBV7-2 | CASSDRGRIEETQYF
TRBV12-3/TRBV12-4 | CASSLLSMSGETQYF
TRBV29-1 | CSCGGSSGELFF
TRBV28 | CASSLGLWRTEAFF
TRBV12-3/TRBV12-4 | CASSSQLGYKQFF
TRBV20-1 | CSARGDGDGEKLFF
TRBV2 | CASSGSSGSSYNEQFF
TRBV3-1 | CASTLRDDGEKLFF
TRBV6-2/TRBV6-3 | CASRTTGGTGELFF
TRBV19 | CASSIWQGTGELFF
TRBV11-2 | CASRWSRGEGPYEQYF
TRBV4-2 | CASSSSAGLAYNEQFF
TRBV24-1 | CATRGTFFDEQFF
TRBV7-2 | CASSFRTETQYF
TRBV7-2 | CASSLEFPYEQYF
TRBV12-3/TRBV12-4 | CASSEEGARLYTEAFF
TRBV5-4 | CASSFARETDTQYF
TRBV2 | CASKRGSGELFF
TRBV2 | CASSVDRGTDTQYF
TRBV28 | CASSSPGEPVRNQPQHF
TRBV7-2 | CASSLRPGLAGEGETQYF
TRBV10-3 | CAISPTGRTSGTYNEQFF
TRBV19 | CASSIYGPSGDTNYGYTF